The following is a TCR beta chain sequence with its context. One junction end does not reproduce the germline sequence, and a read error may be involved. This sample is drawn from a study of T cells after yellow fever vaccination. In TCRdb, the 5' RACE reads were re-called with MiXCR into one record per CDR3 protein. The table includes approximately 180,000 distinct CDR3 sequences, approximately 6.2% detected once. The TCR comes from a man between 18 and 35 years old who received the YFV17D yellow fever vaccine. Specimen: CD4+ T cells sorted from PBMCs, collected on the day of the first yellow fever vaccination.

CDR3 residues: CAISLYGGSRDYRTDTQYF. The CDR3 nucleotides read TGTGCCATCAGTTTATACGGGGGGAGCCGGGACTACCGCACAGATACGCAGTATTTT. The chain couples TRBV2 to TRBJ2-3; TRBD2 matches 7 bases. This CDR3 is built from 19 residues. Per the germline V gene, CDR1 is SNHLY and CDR2 is FYNNEI.